This TCR beta chain stems from a study of T cell responses to AZD1222 COVID-19 vaccine. Broader study findings: Following two doses of AZD1222, Spike-specific TCR breadth and depth rose.

Germline loops: CDR1 MDHEN, CDR2 SYDVKM. The CDR3 spans 14 residues. Unmatched junction bases numbered 0, after V lost 3 bases and J lost 2 bases. Points on this clone: What it recognizes is unknown.

Clones were sequenced by immunoSEQ multiplex PCR, and TCRdb holds only the in-frame ones, with some missing. This table has some 94,000 clones, just over 90% appearing once. This clonotype was obtained from an adult in good health. The chain combines TRBV28 with TRBJ1-3; 8 positions agree with TRBD1. This specimen was peripheral blood, taken on day 0 of AZD1222 vaccination. The CDR3 nucleotides are TGTGCCAGCAGTTTCAGGGGGCCTGGAAACACCATATATTTT. Protein sequence: CASSFRGPGNTIYF.